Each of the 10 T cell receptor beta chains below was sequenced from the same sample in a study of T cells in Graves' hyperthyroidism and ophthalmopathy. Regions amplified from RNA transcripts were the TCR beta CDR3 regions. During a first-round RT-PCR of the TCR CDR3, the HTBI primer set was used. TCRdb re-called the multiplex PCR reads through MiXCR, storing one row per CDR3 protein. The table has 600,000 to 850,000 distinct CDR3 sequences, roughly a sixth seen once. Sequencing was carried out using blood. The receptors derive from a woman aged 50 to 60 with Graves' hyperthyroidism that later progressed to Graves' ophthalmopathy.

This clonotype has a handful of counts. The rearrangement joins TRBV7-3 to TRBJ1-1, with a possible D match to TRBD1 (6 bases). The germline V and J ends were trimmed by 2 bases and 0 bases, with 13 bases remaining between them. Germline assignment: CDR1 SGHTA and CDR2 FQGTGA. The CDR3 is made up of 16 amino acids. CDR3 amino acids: CASSLSQGRVNTEAFF. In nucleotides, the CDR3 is TGTGCCAGCAGCTTATCCCAGGGGAGGGTGAACACTGAAGCTTTCTTT.

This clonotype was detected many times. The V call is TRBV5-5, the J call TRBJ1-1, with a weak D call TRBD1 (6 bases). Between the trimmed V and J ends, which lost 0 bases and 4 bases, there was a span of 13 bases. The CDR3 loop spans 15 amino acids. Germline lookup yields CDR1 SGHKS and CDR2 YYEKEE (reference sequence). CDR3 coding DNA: TGTGCCAGCAGCTTGGCACAGGGCCGTGGCACTGAAGCTTTCTTT. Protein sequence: CASSLAQGRGTEAFF.

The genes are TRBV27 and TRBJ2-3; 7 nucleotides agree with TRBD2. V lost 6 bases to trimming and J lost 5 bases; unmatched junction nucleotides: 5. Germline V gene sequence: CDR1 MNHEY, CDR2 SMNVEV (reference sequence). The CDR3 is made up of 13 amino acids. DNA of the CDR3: TGTGCCAGCAGACCGGGACTATTAGATACGCAGTATTTT. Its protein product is CASRPGLLDTQYF.

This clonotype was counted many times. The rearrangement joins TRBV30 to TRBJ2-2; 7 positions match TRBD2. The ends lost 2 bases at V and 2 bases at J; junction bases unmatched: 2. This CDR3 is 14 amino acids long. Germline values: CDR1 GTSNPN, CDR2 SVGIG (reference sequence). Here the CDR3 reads CAWSRDYNTGELFF. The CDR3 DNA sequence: TGTGCCTGGAGTAGGGACTACAACACCGGGGAGCTGTTTTTT.

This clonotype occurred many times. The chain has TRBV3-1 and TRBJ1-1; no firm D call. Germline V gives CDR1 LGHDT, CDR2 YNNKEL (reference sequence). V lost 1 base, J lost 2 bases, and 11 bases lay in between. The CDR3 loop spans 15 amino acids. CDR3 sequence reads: CASSQGARTNTEAFF. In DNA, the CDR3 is TGTGCCAGCAGCCAAGGTGCCCGTACTAACACTGAAGCTTTCTTT. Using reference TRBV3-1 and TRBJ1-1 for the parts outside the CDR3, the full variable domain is DTAVSQTPKYLVTQMGNDKSIKCEQNLGHDTMYWYKQDSKKFLKIMFSYNNKELIINETVPNRFSPKSPDKAHLNLHINSLELGDSAVYFCASSQGARTNTEAFFGQGTRLTVV.

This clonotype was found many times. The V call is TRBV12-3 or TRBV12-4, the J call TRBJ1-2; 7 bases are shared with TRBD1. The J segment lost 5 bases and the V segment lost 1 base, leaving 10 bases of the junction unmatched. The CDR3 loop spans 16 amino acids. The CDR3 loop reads CASSLEDRSVEYGYTF. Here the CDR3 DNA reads TGTGCCAGCAGTTTAGAGGACAGGTCTGTGGAGTATGGCTACACCTTC.

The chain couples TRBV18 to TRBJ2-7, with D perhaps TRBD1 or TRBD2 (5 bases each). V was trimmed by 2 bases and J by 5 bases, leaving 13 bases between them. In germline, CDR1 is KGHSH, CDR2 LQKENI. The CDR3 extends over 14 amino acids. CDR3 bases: TGTGCCAGCTCACCAATGAGAGGGGCTGACGAGCAGTACTTC. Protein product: CASSPMRGADEQYF.

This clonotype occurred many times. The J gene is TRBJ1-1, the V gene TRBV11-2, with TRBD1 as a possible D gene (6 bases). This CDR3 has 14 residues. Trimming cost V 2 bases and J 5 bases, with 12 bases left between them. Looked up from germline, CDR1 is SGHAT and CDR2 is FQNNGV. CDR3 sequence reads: CASSLHTTGTEAFF. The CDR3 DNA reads TGTGCCAGCAGCTTACACACAACAGGGACTGAAGCTTTCTTT.

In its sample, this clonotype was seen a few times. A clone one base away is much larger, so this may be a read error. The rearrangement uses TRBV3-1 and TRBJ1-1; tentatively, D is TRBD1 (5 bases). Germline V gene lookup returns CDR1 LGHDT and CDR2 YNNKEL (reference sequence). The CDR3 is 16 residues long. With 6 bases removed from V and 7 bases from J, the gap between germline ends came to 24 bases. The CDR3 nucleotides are TGTGCCAGCAGACAACTCACCGGGCTCCGGAGGGGTGAAGCTTTCTTT. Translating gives CASRQLTGLRRGEAFF. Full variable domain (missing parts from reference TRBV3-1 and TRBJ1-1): DTAVSQTPKYLVTQMGNDKSIKCEQNLGHDTMYWYKQDSKKFLKIMFSYNNKELIINETVPNRFSPKSPDKAHLNLHINSLELGDSAVYFCASRQLTGLRRGEAFFGQGTRLTVV.

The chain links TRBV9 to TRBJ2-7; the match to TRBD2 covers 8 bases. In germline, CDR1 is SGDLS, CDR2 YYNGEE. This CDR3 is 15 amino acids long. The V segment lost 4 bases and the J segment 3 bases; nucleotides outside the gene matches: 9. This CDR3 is CASSPGLAVLYEQYF. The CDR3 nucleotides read TGTGCCAGCAGCCCCGGACTAGCTGTACTCTACGAGCAGTACTTC.